Presented here are 13 T cell receptor beta chains from one specimen sequenced in a study of shared clonotypes between healthy human individuals. Naive CD8 cells were CD45RO-negative, positively selected for CCR7, excluding terminally differentiated effector memory CD45RA+ cells. Using immunoSEQ multiplex PCR, the repertoire was profiled, and TCRdb retains in-frame clones only, with some absent. This table holds about 2.1 million clones, 93% found once. Specimen: naive CD8+ T cells from PBMCs. The receptors stem from a man aged 18-30 years in good health. Some clones in this sample may be carry-over from other donors' samples.

This chain uses TRBV10-3 with TRBJ2-2, with D maybe TRBD2 (5 bases). The germline V and J ends were trimmed by 5 bases and 6 bases, with 16 bases remaining between them. Looked up from germline, CDR1 is ENHRY and CDR2 is SYGVKD. CDR3 length equals 15 residues. The CDR3 spells CAISYGGDLAGELFF. The CDR3 DNA reads TGTGCCATCAGTTACGGAGGAGATCTTGCCGGGGAGCTGTTTTTT.

This chain's CDR3 is CASDMDSNQPQHF. CDR3 nucleotides: TGTGCCAGCGACATGGATAGCAATCAGCCCCAGCATTTT. This chain uses TRBV19 with TRBJ1-5; D uncertain. The CDR3 totals 13 residues. V was clipped by 9 bases and J by 0 bases, with 9 bases between them. CDR1 and CDR2 (germline): LNHDA, SQIVND (reference sequence).

The genes are TRBV4-1 and TRBJ2-5; no clear D. The closer fit of TRBJ2-7 to the DNA end suggests the J call may be wrong. There are 11 residues in the CDR3. Germline values: CDR1 MGHRA, CDR2 YSYEKL. The CDR3 reads CASSRGYEQYF. The CDR3 DNA reads TGCGCCAGCAGTAGAGGTTACGAGCAGTACTTC.

The V and J genes are TRBV10-3 and TRBJ2-7, with TRBD1 matching over 8 bases. Germline V gene lookup returns CDR1 ENHRY and CDR2 SYGVKD. This CDR3 region has 19 residues. The V segment lost 0 bases and the J segment 5 bases; nucleotides outside the gene matches: 18. The CDR3 bases are TGTGCCATCAGTGAGTCGTGGGGCGGGAAGGACAGGGCTTACGACGAGCAGTACTTC. It translates to CAISESWGGKDRAYDEQYF.

V usage is TRBV7-9 and J usage is TRBJ1-2; D may be TRBD1 (5 bases). Germline CDR1 and CDR2: SEHNR and FQNEAQ (reference sequence). V lost 1 base and J lost 10, with 16 bases in between. The CDR3 is 14 residues long. CDR3 sequence: CASSLGDAQSSYTF. CDR3 DNA: TGTGCCAGCAGCTTAGGGGACGCTCAAAGCTCCTACACCTTC.

Note on this clone: Different DNA sequences within this sample yield the same CDR3. The V call is TRBV7-9, the J call TRBJ2-1, with 9 bases that match TRBD2. J gave up 4 bases and V 2 bases, and 6 bases lay outside the gene matches. The CDR3 contains 16 residues. The germline V gene encodes CDR1 SEHNR and CDR2 FQNEAQ (reference sequence). DNA for the CDR3: TGTGCCAGCAGCTTACCGGGGCTAGCGGGGTACAATGAGCAGTTCTTC. As protein: CASSLPGLAGYNEQFF. Full variable domain (missing parts from reference TRBV7-9 and TRBJ2-1): DTGVSQNPRHKITKRGQNVTFRCDPISEHNRLYWYRQTLGQGPEFLTYFQNEAQLEKSRLLSDRFSAERPKGSFSTLEIQRTEQGDSAMYLCASSLPGLAGYNEQFFGPGTRLTVL.

Comments on this clone: The sample has other DNA sequences that encode this CDR3 too. The gene calls are TRBV7-9 and TRBJ2-7; D unresolved. The CDR3 spans 12 residues. Trimming took 4 bases from V and 1 from J, leaving 5 bases between them. Germline CDR1 is SEHNR and CDR2 is FQNEAQ (reference sequence). The CDR3 coding sequence is TGTGCCAGCAGCTCTCTTTCCTACGAGCAGTACTTC. It yields the protein CASSSLSYEQYF.

V gene TRBV10-3 combines with J gene TRBJ2-7; the D gene is possibly TRBD2 (6 bases). V gave up 3 bases and J gave up 3 bases, with 12 bases separating them. This CDR3 has 14 amino acids. The germline gives CDR1 ENHRY, CDR2 SYGVKD. CDR3 sequence: CAISDPGLVYEQYF. The CDR3, as DNA: TGTGCCATCAGTGACCCGGGACTGGTCTACGAGCAGTACTTC.

This chain's CDR3 is CASSQDTDSGNTIYF. The CDR3 DNA sequence: TGCGCCAGCAGCCAAGATACGGACTCTGGAAACACCATATATTTT. The genes are TRBV4-1 and TRBJ1-3; D unresolved. CDR3 length: 15 residues. The V and J ends lost 0 bases and 0 bases respectively, with 6 bases between them. From germline, CDR1 is MGHRA and CDR2 YSYEKL.

The chain is built from TRBV27 and TRBJ1-1; D remains ambiguous. The CDR3 runs 13 residues. The germline gives CDR1 MNHEY, CDR2 SMNVEV (reference sequence). Trimming removed 6 bases at V and 0 bases at J, with 8 bases between. This chain's CDR3 is CASRQLLNTEAFF. The CDR3 nucleotides are TGTGCCAGCAGACAGTTGTTGAACACTGAAGCTTTCTTT.

The V and J genes are TRBV13 and TRBJ2-7, with 7 bases matching TRBD1. CDR3 length equals 14 residues. The V gene's germline CDR1 is PRHDT and CDR2 FYEKMQ (reference sequence). V trimming: 1 base; J trimming: 3 bases; junction bases outside the gene matches: 3. The CDR3 DNA reads TGTGCCAGCAGCTTAGAGGGACAGCACTACGAGCAGTACTTC. Translated, it gives CASSLEGQHYEQYF.

CDR3 DNA sequence: TGCAGCGTACTAGCGAGTCAAGAGACCCAGTACTTC. This encodes CSVLASQETQYF. The gene calls are TRBV29-1 and TRBJ2-5; 7 bases match TRBD2. This CDR3 region has 12 residues. From germline, CDR1 is SQVTM and CDR2 ANQGSEA. Trimming at V came to 6 bases and at J to 2 bases, leaving 3 bases not matched to a gene.

The chain uses TRBV5-1 and TRBJ2-1; TRBD2 matches 7 bases. The CDR3 runs to 15 residues. The germline V gene encodes CDR1 SGHRS and CDR2 YFSETQ. V shed 2 bases, J shed 7 bases, and the junction held 9 bases outside the gene matches. CDR3 residues: CASSFNGLSGNEQFF. The CDR3 DNA follows: TGCGCCAGCAGCTTCAATGGCCTTAGCGGGAATGAGCAGTTCTTC. Supplemented by reference TRBV5-1 and TRBJ2-1, the full variable domain reads KAGVTQTPRYLIKTRGQQVTLSCSPISGHRSVSWYQQTPGQGLQFLFEYFSETQRNKGNFPGRFSGRQFSNSRSEMNVSTLELGDSALYLCASSFNGLSGNEQFFGPGTRLTVL.